There are many counts of the clone carrying this T cell receptor beta chain. Antigen: not known. The sample comes from a study of T cell repertoires in cytomegalovirus infection. TCRdb redid the calling of the reads with MiXCR, one entry per CDR3 protein. The sample lists about a million distinct CDR3 sequences, 25% to 40% occurring once. The length of the CDR3 is 12 residues. The V gene's germline CDR1 is SGHTA and CDR2 FQGNSA. Trimming cost V 9 bases and J 4 bases, with 10 bases left between them. The chain carries TRBV7-2 and TRBJ2-1; tentative D call: TRBD1 (5 bases). This sequence was found in a human donor in good health (CMV status not recorded). Some clones in this sample may be carry-over from other donors' samples. This specimen consisted of cultured CD8+ T cells from PBMCs, obtained from culture after CMV antigen stimulation. The CDR3 protein is CASYRIYNEQFF. Written as DNA, the CDR3 is TGTGCCAGTTACAGGATATACAATGAGCAGTTCTTC.